This T cell receptor (beta chain) is from a study of blood T cell repertoires in COVID-19. Study information: Samples taken during acute and convalescent COVID-19 were collected in the United States, Italy and Spain.

The V gene lost 4 bases and the J gene lost 8 bases, with 20 bases spanning the gap. The germline V gene has CDR1 LGHNA and CDR2 YSLEER. CDR3 length: 16 residues. Per the authors' pipeline: Reference gene primers were amplified, and this amplification served to estimate nucleated cell counts. Profiling relied on immunoSEQ multiplex PCR, and the TCRdb table lists in-frame clones only, not all of them. From that table come the V and J calls and clone size; the DNA was used to work out D and trimming. The repertoire has about 220,000 clones, 88% of them found once; the top ten carry about 15%. Individuals drawn from 20 to 30 US areas were roughly 18 to 95 years old.

The chain joins TRBV4-3 to TRBJ1-4, with a possible D match to TRBD1 (5 bases). This sequence was found in a woman aged 45-59 years with acute COVID-19. The specimen sequenced was PBMCs or T cells enriched from blood (not recorded which). The CDR3 DNA is TGCGCCAGCAGCCCCGGTGGGGGGTCCGGGGGAGAAAAACTGTTTTTT. This sequence encodes CASSPGGGSGGEKLFF.